The 11 T cell receptor beta chains below come from one sample, sequenced in a study of graft-versus-host responses after intestinal transplantation. These receptors' targets are unknown. Using immunoSEQ multiplex PCR, the repertoire was profiled, and TCRdb retains in-frame clones only, with some absent. The sample carries tens of thousands of clones, around 91% recorded once. This specimen consisted of unstimulated CD8+ T cells sorted from spleen or lymph node cells, obtained before transplant. These TCRs come from a human donor who was the organ donor for an intestinal transplant.

V gene TRBV29-1 combines with J gene TRBJ1-1; 9 positions agree with TRBD1. Per germline, CDR1 SQVTM and CDR2 ANQGSEA. The CDR3 consists of 17 residues. V lost 7 bases and J lost 2; bases outside the gene matches: 17. The CDR3 bases are TGCAGCGGGCGGGGGGCAACCGGGACAGGGACAAACACTGAAGCTTTCTTT. Its protein is CSGRGATGTGTNTEAFF.

The gene calls are TRBV7-6 and TRBJ2-7; the D gene is possibly TRBD1 (6 bases). CDR3 length equals 16 residues. Trimming removed 4 bases from V and 1 base from J, with 17 bases in between. Germline CDR1 is SGHVS and CDR2 is FNYEAQ. CDR3 in DNA: TGTGCCAGCAGCTATGGAGAGGACAGTCGATCCTACGAGCAGTACGTC. Residues: CASSYGEDSRSYEQYV.

The chain has TRBV6-5 and TRBJ1-1, with a weak D call TRBD1 (5 bases). The CDR3 totals 15 residues. CDR1 MNHEY and CDR2 SVGAGI come from the germline V gene. Deletions cut 7 bases from V and 3 bases from J, with 18 bases between. The CDR3 bases are TGTGCCAGCACAAATATGGGGGGGATTCACACTGAAGCTTTCTTT. Protein product: CASTNMGGIHTEAFF.

The chain has TRBV28 and TRBJ2-7; TRBD1 matches at 8 bases. The V and J ends lost 6 bases and 2 bases, in that order; junction bases with no gene match: 9. The CDR3 has 15 amino acids. Germline values: CDR1 MDHEN, CDR2 SYDVKM. The CDR3 is CASSKTGEYTYEQYV. In nucleotides, the CDR3 is TGTGCCAGCAGCAAGACAGGGGAGTACACCTACGAGCAGTACGTC.

This rearrangement joins TRBV9 to TRBJ2-1; D perhaps matches TRBD1 (7 bases). Trimming cost V 5 bases and J 1 base, with 16 bases left between them. The CDR3 sequence is 16 residues long. The germline V gene encodes CDR1 SGDLS and CDR2 YYNGEE. Written as DNA, the CDR3 is TGTGCCAGCAGTCGAAAACAGGGGACTTCCTACAATGAGCAGTTCTTC. Encoded protein: CASSRKQGTSYNEQFF.

The V call is TRBV28, the J call TRBJ2-7; 10 bases match TRBD2. The trim removed 5 bases at V and 5 bases at J, leaving 9 bases unmatched. The CDR3 runs to 15 residues. Germline-derived CDR1 and CDR2 are MDHEN and SYDVKM. The CDR3 DNA sequence: TGTGCCAGCAGTCTAGCGGGAGCCGGCTACGACGAGCAGTACGTC. Translating it yields CASSLAGAGYDEQYV.

V usage is TRBV7-9 and J usage is TRBJ2-7; 8 bases fit TRBD1. CDR1 and CDR2 (germline): SEHNR, FQNEAQ (reference sequence). This CDR3 is 16 amino acids long. J gave up 4 bases and V 4 bases, and 12 bases lay outside the gene matches. The CDR3 sequence is CASSSDRDRFYYEQYV. CDR3 DNA sequence: TGTGCCAGCAGCTCAGACCGGGACAGGTTCTATTACGAGCAGTACGTC.

The chain uses TRBV4-2 and TRBJ1-2, with TRBD1 identical over 7 bases. The CDR3 totals 17 residues. Germline V lookup: CDR1 LGHNA, CDR2 YNFKEQ. Unmatched junction bases numbered 15, after V lost 5 bases and J lost 3 bases. In DNA, the CDR3 is TGTGCCAGCAGCTCAGGGGGGCCAGGGTTTGACCACTATGGCTACACCTTC. This encodes CASSSGGPGFDHYGYTF.

J is TRBJ1-2 and V is TRBV27; 9 bases agree with TRBD1. Trimming at V came to 5 bases and at J to 0 bases, leaving 16 bases not matched to a gene. This CDR3 comprises 19 residues. Per germline, CDR1 MNHEY and CDR2 SMNVEV (reference sequence). The CDR3 DNA follows: TGTGCCAGCAGTCATTGGAGGGGGGACAGGGCTTCCGCTAACTATGGCTACACCTTC. Amino acids: CASSHWRGDRASANYGYTF.

The chain employs TRBV4-3 and TRBJ1-1, with 7 bases identical to TRBD1. Germline-derived CDR1 and CDR2 are LGHNA and YSLEER. The V segment lost 3 bases and the J segment 3 bases; nucleotides outside the gene matches: 4. CDR3 size: 14 residues. CDR3 sequence reads: CASSHSGGHTEAFF. The CDR3 nucleotides are TGCGCCAGCAGCCACTCAGGGGGTCACACTGAAGCTTTCTTT.

This CDR3 reads CASSVRDYTGELFF. DNA for the CDR3: TGTGCCAGCAGTGTCAGGGATTACACCGGGGAGCTGTTTTTT. The rearrangement joins TRBV2 to TRBJ2-2, with a weak D call TRBD1 (5 bases). V lost 4 bases and J 3 bases, leaving 9 bases between the germline ends. The V gene's germline CDR1 is SNHLY and CDR2 FYNNEI. This CDR3 has 14 residues.